The present entry profiles one T cell receptor beta chain with its context. Its antigen is still unknown. Per-nucleotide qualities are absent, and no much larger clonotype sits a single base away. The sample originates from a study of blood T cells in healthy people across ages (dated by TCRdb to between 2014 and 2017). Context from the whole study: In model experiments, template switching captured about one uniquely barcoded TCR beta cDNA molecule for every two T cells. Age-related changes in TCR beta repertoire diversity were measured in the study by deep sequencing normalized with unique cDNA molecular identifiers. Donors were grouped into four age groups: young (average about 15 years), middle-aged (39), aged (roughly 67) and long-lived (around 80). Donors of different ages were randomly distributed across sequencing lanes to avoid experimental bias. For two donors (one aged 18 to 29 and one aged 80 or older), the study analyzed two additional independent replicas of 1 million unique cDNA reads from the same blood draw. Beyond this particular receptor, the publication reports: Estimates of total diversity based on one million sequenced T cells were considered lower bounds and underestimates. Observed TCR beta diversity per million T cells fell roughly linearly with age, and a significant reduction was already apparent by age around 40. Because the CMV infection status of the donors was unknown, age-related changes in expanded clonotypes may potentially have been confounded. A strong correlation was found between observed TCR beta diversity and the percentage of naive T cells measured by flow cytometry. Compared with the aged group, the long-lived group had more naive CD4+ T cells, fewer expanded clones and increased TCR diversity, suggesting age selection. Since profiling was done on bulk unsorted PBMCs, naive and antigen-experienced compartments could not be conclusively compared.

The approximately 41 donors, aged about 6 to 95 years, were systemically healthy Caucasian individuals from Russia. About 10 milliliters of peripheral blood were collected from each donor into EDTA-treated Vacutainer tubes. Ficoll-Paque density-gradient centrifugation was used to isolate PBMCs, with at least 6.5 million per sample. Total RNA, at least 5 micrograms per sample, was extracted from PBMCs with Trizol reagent. For every donor, flow cytometry on a PBMC aliquot measured the percentage of naive CD45RAhigh/CD27high T cells. CDR3 length: 13 amino acids, cysteine to phenylalanine. The CDR3 DNA has 39 bases and is translated from base 1. V is clipped by 8 bases and J by 5 bases, and the sequence between their germline boundaries is 15 bases long. From the germline V gene (reference sequence), CDR1 is SEHNR and CDR2 is FQNEAQ. The library was generated by 5' RACE. Sequenced on an Illumina HiSeq 2500. A second PCR of about 6 to 12 cycles was performed with a sample-barcoded 5' primer and a J-beta primer mix. A unique molecular identifier was introduced onto each TCR beta cDNA molecule by a template-switch 5' adaptor carrying 12 random nucleotides. At least 3 million CDR3-containing paired-end reads were obtained from each sample. First-strand cDNA was synthesized from all RNA with the Mint cDNA synthesis kit, primed by a TRBC-specific oligonucleotide. Following uracil-DNA glycosylase treatment, a first 18-cycle PCR with universal primers M1SS and BC2_uni_R was performed on all cDNA. The authors processed their data as follows. Each sample was normalized by randomly selecting 1 million high-quality reads, each carrying a distinct molecular identifier. Reads with shared molecular identifiers were discarded instead of being binned into consensus sequences. CDR3 identification, clonotype clustering and error correction used MiTCR with a Q25 quality threshold and the strictest error-elimination algorithm. Lower-bound total TCR beta diversity was estimated with a nonparametric unseen species model using Euler transformation. Using fastp at Q25 and MiXCR, TCRdb reprocessed the public reads and kept productive beta chains. One record per CDR3 amino acid sequence lists the most common genes and DNA. The V and J calls were not made by the authors but by TCRdb's processing. The sample table records more than 550,000 distinct CDR3 sequences; 20% to 25% of these occur just once. The ten largest clones represent roughly a fifth of the sample.

This receptor was obtained from a man between 65 and 85 years old in good health. The rearranged segments are TRBV7-9 and TRBJ2-5, with the D call perhaps TRBD1 or TRBD2, each one matching 5 bases. The sequenced sample consisted of blood. The DNA sequence reads TGTGCCAGCGTCCCAGGGACCCACGAGACCCAGTACTTC. Its translation reads: CASVPGTHETQYF.